These 17 T cell receptor beta chains share one sample of origin, sequenced in a study of beta chain features in type 1 diabetes. Study observations and caveats: Researchers report that Type 1 diabetes patients had moderately but significantly shorter TCRB CDR3s across all four CD4+ subsets.

The authors reverse transcribed all of the isolated RNA, so sequencing captured expressed TCRB transcripts. TCRdb's table, derived via immunoSEQ multiplex PCR, lists solely in-frame clones and lacks some. The sample has roughly 700,000 clones, roughly 12% seen once. No cognate antigen is known for these TCRs. Material: naive CD4+ T cells from blood. These receptors all stem from a man aged 18-30 years with type 1 diabetes.

The chain links TRBV10-3 to TRBJ1-6; 7 nucleotides match TRBD1. The CDR3 runs 13 residues. Trimming removed 10 bases from V and 7 bases from J; junction bases left unmatched: 7. Per germline, CDR1 ENHRY and CDR2 SYGVKD. The CDR3 spells CANGDSLNSPLHF. In nucleotides, the CDR3 is TGTGCCAACGGGGACAGCTTAAATTCACCCCTCCACTTT.

The chain is built from TRBV7-9 and TRBJ1-2; D not resolved. V gave up 5 bases and J gave up 6 bases, with 16 bases separating them. From germline, CDR1 is SEHNR and CDR2 FQNEAQ (reference sequence). The CDR3 spans 14 residues. CDR3 DNA: TGTGCCAGCAGCCCCATTTCGACAAGTAATGGCTACACCTTC. It codes for CASSPISTSNGYTF.

This clone showed up just a few times. The sample has other DNA sequences that encode this CDR3 too. The rearrangement links TRBV30 to TRBJ2-5; perhaps TRBD1 as D (5 bases). Between the trimmed V and J ends, which lost 2 bases and 5 bases, there was a span of 9 bases. Per the germline V gene, CDR1 is GTSNPN and CDR2 is SVGIG (reference sequence). There are 12 residues in the CDR3. The CDR3 DNA is TGTGCCTGGAGTAGGGGTCAGGAGACCCAGTACTTC. Its translation is CAWSRGQETQYF.

This clone was counted between two and nine times. V is TRBV29-1 and J is TRBJ2-2; no clear D gene. With 4 bases removed from V and 5 bases from J, the gap between germline ends came to 17 bases. Germline CDR1 is SQVTM and CDR2 is ANQGSEA. The CDR3 contains 15 residues. CDR3 region: CSVGGTVSQTGELFF. The CDR3 DNA reads as TGCAGCGTTGGAGGCACGGTCTCCCAAACCGGGGAGCTGTTTTTT.

This clone was recorded a few times. CDR3 in DNA: TGTGCCAGCAGCGGCCATCTTGTTCGGGGGAACACAGATACGCAGTATTTT. Its translation is CASSGHLVRGNTDTQYF. The J gene is TRBJ2-3, the V gene TRBV9; tentative D call: TRBD2 (6 bases). Germline values: CDR1 SGDLS, CDR2 YYNGEE. CDR3 size: 17 residues. With 3 bases removed from V and 2 bases from J, the gap between germline ends came to 19 bases.

This clone has just one count. V gene TRBV6-5 combines with J gene TRBJ1-1; no reliable D call. The V gene's germline CDR1 is MNHEY and CDR2 SVGAGI. V dropped 4 bases and J dropped 3 bases, with 9 bases sitting between them. CDR3 length: 13 amino acids. CDR3 DNA: TGTGCCAGCAGTTCCCCTCCTGACACTGAAGCTTTCTTT. It translates to CASSSPPDTEAFF.

Notes on this clone: A much larger clone lies one base from this, so it may be a read error. The identical CDR3 is also encoded by other nucleotide sequences in the sample. The gene calls are TRBV11-2 and TRBJ2-5, with unresolved D. The CDR3 extends over 11 amino acids. Germline V gene data show CDR1 as SGHAT and CDR2 as FQNNGV. The V end was cut by 1 base, the J end by 5 bases, with 2 bases between. The CDR3 region is CASSLAETQYF. The CDR3 coding sequence is TGTGCCAGCAGCTTAGCGGAGACCCAGTACTTC.

The chain employs TRBV30 and TRBJ1-5, with D uncertain. The CDR3 is 13 amino acids. V lost 2 bases, J lost 4 bases, and 9 bases lay in between. Germline-derived CDR1 and CDR2 are GTSNPN and SVGIG (reference sequence). The chain's CDR3 is CAWSTGLNQPQHF. The CDR3 DNA sequence: TGTGCCTGGAGTACGGGATTAAATCAGCCCCAGCATTTT.

This clone was picked up a small number of times. This chain connects TRBV5-6 to TRBJ2-5; 8 positions agree with TRBD1. Germline CDR1 is SGHDT and CDR2 is YYEEEE. CDR3 size: 16 residues. V shed 7 bases and J 5 bases; nucleotides not matched to a gene: 16. The CDR3 loop reads CASGGMDRDSGETQYF. CDR3 DNA: TGTGCCAGCGGCGGCATGGACAGGGATTCTGGTGAGACCCAGTACTTC. The entire variable domain, with the rest obtained from reference TRBV5-6 and TRBJ2-5, is as follows: DAGVTQSPTHLIKTRGQQVTLRCSPKSGHDTVSWYQQALGQGPQFIFQYYEEEERQRGNFPDRFSGHQFPNYSSELNVNALLLGDSALYLCASGGMDRDSGETQYFGPGTRLLVL.

The chain combines TRBV4-1 with TRBJ2-2, with D maybe TRBD1 (6 bases). V lost 7 bases and J lost 6, with 21 bases in between. The CDR3 totals 16 residues. Germline CDR1 is MGHRA and CDR2 is YSYEKL. The CDR3 loop reads CASTNYRDLKPGELFF. The CDR3 nucleotides are TGCGCCAGCACCAACTACAGGGACCTTAAGCCCGGGGAGCTGTTTTTT.

This clone was counted a few times. The rearrangement links TRBV4-1 to TRBJ2-1; 8 bases agree with TRBD1. Germline loops: CDR1 MGHRA, CDR2 YSYEKL. V lost 1 base to trimming and J lost 5 bases; unmatched junction nucleotides: 4. CDR3 length equals 15 residues. In nucleotides, the CDR3 is TGCGCCAGCAGCCAAGTGACAGGGGTCCACAATGAGCAGTTCTTC. This translates into CASSQVTGVHNEQFF.

The J gene is TRBJ2-6, the V gene TRBV5-8; a weak D match, TRBD1 (6 bases). Germline V lookup: CDR1 SGHTS, CDR2 YDEGEE. Trimming left V 5 bases short and J 1 base short, with 10 bases between. The CDR3 spans 15 residues. The CDR3 spells CASRLRGSGANVLTF. The DNA of the CDR3 is TGTGCCAGCAGGCTAAGGGGGTCTGGGGCCAACGTCCTGACTTTC.

The chain links TRBV29-1 to TRBJ2-7; D is undetermined. The V end was cut by 1 base, the J end by 6 bases, with 10 bases between. Germline V gene sequence: CDR1 SQVTM, CDR2 ANQGSEA. The CDR3 covers 12 residues. As DNA, the CDR3 is TGCAGCGTTGAAGCCTCGCTGGGCGAGCAGTACTTC. This encodes CSVEASLGEQYF.

This clone was seen a few times. The V and J genes are TRBV6-6 and TRBJ1-5, with 8 positions matching TRBD1. Germline V lookup: CDR1 MNHNY, CDR2 SVGAGI (reference sequence). The CDR3 spans 16 residues. The junction had 7 bases not matched to a gene; V was cut back by 5 bases and J by 1 base. CDR3 region: CASSNGQGGSNQPQHF. The CDR3 DNA reads as TGTGCCAGCAGTAATGGACAGGGTGGAAGCAATCAGCCCCAGCATTTT.

This chain joins TRBV4-1 and TRBJ2-5, with D perhaps TRBD2 (5 bases). The germline gives CDR1 MGHRA, CDR2 YSYEKL. The CDR3 loop spans 14 amino acids. Trimming cost V 0 bases and J 4 bases, with 9 bases left between them. CDR3 in DNA: TGCGCCAGCAGCCAAGACGGCGGGTTAGAGACCCAGTACTTC. As protein: CASSQDGGLETQYF.

The chain couples TRBV2 to TRBJ2-1; TRBD1 or TRBD2 may be the D gene (5 bases each). The CDR3 is 17 residues long. Germline CDR1 SNHLY, CDR2 FYNNEI. Deletions cut 4 bases from V and 0 bases from J, with 16 bases between. The CDR3 DNA reads as TGTGCCAGCAGTGGGGCGAGGGGCGTCAGCTCCTACAATGAGCAGTTCTTC. Its protein is CASSGARGVSSYNEQFF.

This clone was counted only a few times. V gene TRBV7-8 combines with J gene TRBJ1-6; D remains ambiguous. The ends were cut back, 1 base at V and 7 bases at J, with 8 bases in the middle. Germline assignment: CDR1 SGHVS and CDR2 FQNEAQ. The CDR3 totals 14 residues. CDR3 nucleotide sequence: TGTGCCAGCAGCTTAGGGGTCTTCAATTCACCCCTCCACTTT. Its protein product is CASSLGVFNSPLHF.